Below are 27 T cell receptor beta chains sequenced from a single sample in a study of blood T cell repertoires in COVID-19. Sequenced by immunoSEQ multiplex PCR; TCRdb stores in-frame clones only, minus some. The data hold fewer than 90,000 clones, with approximately 86% observed a single time. The sequencing input was peripheral blood. The receptors originated from a male donor with acute or convalescent COVID-19.

The rearrangement links TRBV5-6 to TRBJ2-7, with 7 positions matching TRBD1. V shed 7 bases, J shed 6 bases, and the junction held 10 bases outside the gene matches. The V gene's germline CDR1 is SGHDT and CDR2 YYEEEE. CDR3 length: 13 amino acids. CDR3 sequence (DNA): TGTGCCAGCTCGACAGGGTTAAATCTCGAGCAGTACTTC. Translated, it gives CASSTGLNLEQYF.

This clone was seen only once. The chain carries TRBV2 and TRBJ2-3, with 10 bases aligning to TRBD2. The CDR3 loop spans 16 amino acids. CDR1 and CDR2 (germline): SNHLY, FYNNEI. The V gene end was trimmed by 6 bases and the J gene end by 3 bases; junction bases not matched to a gene: 9. The CDR3 nucleotides read TGTGCCAGCAGGGGCGTAGCGGGGGGTTGGACAGATACGCAGTATTTT. As protein: CASRGVAGGWTDTQYF.

Written as DNA, the CDR3 is TGTGCCAGCAGTGAATATCAGGGAACTAATGAAAAACTGTTTTTT. It codes for CASSEYQGTNEKLFF. This chain joins TRBV6-1 and TRBJ1-4; possibly TRBD1 for D (5 bases). Trimming cost V 2 bases and J 1 base, with 8 bases left between them. Looked up from germline, CDR1 is MNHNS and CDR2 is SASEGT. The CDR3 spans 15 residues.

J is TRBJ1-1 and V is TRBV6-5; weak D call: TRBD1 (6 bases). V was pared by 7 bases and J by 3 bases, with 15 bases between. CDR1 and CDR2 from the germline V gene are MNHEY and SVGAGI. The CDR3 loop spans 14 amino acids. This CDR3 is CASINRVKDTEAFF. For the CDR3, the DNA is TGTGCCAGCATAAACAGGGTAAAGGACACTGAAGCTTTCTTT.

The rearrangement links TRBV24-1 to TRBJ1-2; D remains unclear. Germline CDR1 reads KGHDR; CDR2 reads SFDVKD. V lost 2 bases and J lost 4, with 13 bases in between. This CDR3 comprises 15 residues. The CDR3 DNA reads as TGTGCCACCAGTGATTCGGTGGAGGTTGGCTATGGCTACACCTTC. This sequence encodes CATSDSVEVGYGYTF.

The chain is built from TRBV9 and TRBJ2-2, with 7 bases aligning to TRBD2. The CDR3 runs 16 residues. From germline, CDR1 is SGDLS and CDR2 YYNGEE. The trim removed 0 bases at V and 6 bases at J, leaving 8 bases unmatched. The CDR3 sequence: CASSVGAGGWSGELFF. The CDR3 DNA reads as TGTGCCAGCAGCGTAGGGGCCGGGGGGTGGTCCGGGGAGCTGTTTTTT.

V gene TRBV5-1 combines with J gene TRBJ2-3; maybe TRBD1 (7 bases). Germline CDR1 and CDR2: SGHRS and YFSETQ. V was clipped by 10 bases and J by 4 bases, with 16 bases between them. The CDR3 has 13 amino acids. The CDR3 region is CAGSGGNADTQYF. In DNA form, the CDR3 reads TGCGCCGGATCAGGGGGGAATGCAGATACGCAGTATTTT.

This chain uses TRBV20-1 with TRBJ2-7; weak D call: TRBD1 (6 bases). Germline-derived CDR1 and CDR2 are DFQATT and SNEGSKA (reference sequence). V was shortened by 3 bases and J by 7 bases, with 19 bases between the two germline ends. This CDR3 is 14 amino acids long. The CDR3 loop is CSASRAQGMREQYF. The CDR3 DNA reads as TGCAGTGCTAGTAGGGCACAGGGAATGAGGGAGCAGTACTTC.

The chain uses TRBV6-5 and TRBJ1-3; 10 bases are shared with TRBD1. Losses at the gene ends were 2 bases for V and 4 bases for J; bases not matched to a gene: 5. This CDR3 region has 16 residues. Germline values: CDR1 MNHEY, CDR2 SVGAGI. The CDR3 nucleotides are TGTGCCAGCAGTTACGCCGGGACAGGGGACGGAAACACCATATATTTT. Translated: CASSYAGTGDGNTIYF.

The chain links TRBV5-1 to TRBJ2-1; D gene ambiguous. Germline V gives CDR1 SGHRS, CDR2 YFSETQ. The CDR3 is made up of 14 amino acids. The V end was cut by 2 bases, the J end by 3 bases, with 9 bases between. CDR3 amino acids: CASSLVVSYNEQFF. The DNA of the CDR3 is TGCGCCAGCAGCTTAGTTGTCAGCTACAATGAGCAGTTCTTC.

The chain has TRBV18 and TRBJ2-1; 8 nucleotides match TRBD2. The J segment lost 5 bases and the V segment lost 5 bases, leaving 5 bases of the junction unmatched. The CDR3 consists of 14 residues. Germline V gene lookup returns CDR1 KGHSH and CDR2 LQKENI. This CDR3 is CASSASGWDNEQFF. DNA for the CDR3: TGTGCCAGCTCAGCTAGCGGGTGGGACAATGAGCAGTTCTTC.

The rearrangement links TRBV6-5 to TRBJ1-5, with 7 bases that match TRBD1. This CDR3 contains 14 residues. Trimming took 7 bases from V and 5 from J; bases not matched to a gene: 8. The germline CDR1 and CDR2 sequences are MNHEY and SVGAGI. The CDR3 region has the DNA TGTGCCAGCAAAAGGACAGGCGGGGATCAGCCCCAGCATTTT. This encodes CASKRTGGDQPQHF.

The chain employs TRBV12-3 or TRBV12-4 and TRBJ1-2, with 7 bases lining up with TRBD1. This CDR3 contains 12 residues. The J segment lost 6 bases and the V segment lost 4 bases, leaving 2 bases of the junction unmatched. Here the CDR3 reads CASSSTGNGYTF. CDR3 coding DNA: TGTGCCAGCAGTTCGACAGGGAATGGCTACACCTTC.

This clone appeared once. V usage is TRBV19 and J usage is TRBJ2-1; D remains unclear. Germline V CDR1 and CDR2: LNHDA, SQIVND (reference sequence). The CDR3 is 15 residues long. Trimming left V 3 bases short and J 4 bases short, with 13 bases between. The CDR3 DNA is TGTGCCAGTAGTATGCCGGTCCGGTCTTACAATGAGCAGTTCTTC. Its protein is CASSMPVRSYNEQFF.

The rearrangement links TRBV18 to TRBJ1-5; D is uncertain. The V gene's germline CDR1 is KGHSH and CDR2 LQKENI. V was pared by 3 bases and J by 5 bases, with 11 bases between. The CDR3 is made up of 14 amino acids. This chain's CDR3 is CASSPSRGDQPQHF. CDR3 in DNA: TGTGCCAGCTCACCGTCCAGAGGAGATCAGCCCCAGCATTTT.

J is TRBJ2-3 and V is TRBV7-3; D uncertain. The length of the CDR3 is 14 residues. The V end lost 5 bases, the J end lost 6 bases, and 15 bases lay between the germline ends. Germline V gene data show CDR1 as SGHTA and CDR2 as FQGTGA. The DNA of the CDR3 is TGTGCCAGCAGCCCCCAAGGCAGGTCCGATACGCAGTATTTT. Its translation is CASSPQGRSDTQYF.

For this clone: One end of the junction does not line up with germline, which may come from a read error. CDR3 amino acids: CASSKAGGRYNEQFF. The CDR3 DNA reads TGTGCCAGCAGTAAAGCGGGGGGGAGATACAATGAGCAGTTCTTC. This sequence joins TRBV6-1 and TRBJ2-1; 10 bases fit TRBD2. CDR1 and CDR2 (germline): MNHNS, SASEGT. The CDR3 sequence is 15 residues long.

The rearrangement joins TRBV25-1 to TRBJ1-1; D gene ambiguous. CDR3 length: 15 amino acids. V was shortened by 2 bases and J by 1 base, with 11 bases between the two germline ends. The germline CDR1 and CDR2 sequences are MGHDK and SYGVNS. The CDR3 bases are TGTGCCAGCAGTGAAAGTGGAGCTAAGAACACTGAAGCTTTCTTT. This encodes CASSESGAKNTEAFF.

The chain joins TRBV12-5 to TRBJ1-5; D perhaps matches TRBD1 (5 bases). This CDR3 is built from 13 residues. Germline V gives CDR1 LGHNT, CDR2 FRNRAP. With 7 bases removed from V and 2 bases from J, the gap between germline ends came to 9 bases. The CDR3 protein is CASAPGRNQPQHF. In DNA, the CDR3 is TGTGCTAGTGCCCCAGGGCGCAATCAGCCCCAGCATTTT.

This chain uses TRBV6-1 with TRBJ2-7; D unclear. From germline, CDR1 is MNHNS and CDR2 SASEGT. This CDR3 has 14 residues. The V and J ends lost 1 base and 1 base respectively, with 8 bases between them. The DNA of the CDR3 is TGTGCCAGCAGTGAAGGGCCCCTTTCCTACGAGCAGTACTTC. It specifies CASSEGPLSYEQYF.

The chain has TRBV9 and TRBJ1-1, with D perhaps matching TRBD1 (6 bases). Trimming removed 7 bases from V and 1 base from J, with 11 bases in between. Looked up from germline, CDR1 is SGDLS and CDR2 is YYNGEE. This CDR3 has 13 residues. The CDR3 protein is CASRGRGNTEAFF. CDR3 coding DNA: TGTGCCAGCCGGGGCAGGGGGAACACTGAAGCTTTCTTT.

The rearrangement links TRBV3-1 (or the pseudogene TRBV3-2) to TRBJ1-4, with D tentatively TRBD1 (5 bases). The V end lost 0 bases, the J end lost 0 bases, and 11 bases lay between the germline ends. Per germline, CDR1 LGHDT and CDR2 YNNKEL (reference sequence). CDR3 length: 17 amino acids. CDR3 DNA sequence: TGTGCCAGCAGCCAAGATAAGCGGGGCTCAACTAATGAAAAACTGTTTTTT. Its protein product is CASSQDKRGSTNEKLFF.

The rearrangement uses TRBV14 and TRBJ1-4, with 9 bases matching TRBD1. The length of the CDR3 is 14 residues. From germline, CDR1 is SGHDN and CDR2 FVKESK. Trimming at V came to 5 bases and at J to 6 bases, leaving 4 bases not matched to a gene. The CDR3 sequence: CASSSGQGYEKLFF. As DNA, the CDR3 is TGTGCCAGCAGCTCGGGACAGGGATATGAAAAACTGTTTTTT.

The rearrangement uses TRBV28 and TRBJ2-5, with 7 positions matching TRBD1. The V segment lost 4 bases and the J segment 1 base; nucleotides outside the gene matches: 6. CDR1 MDHEN and CDR2 SYDVKM come from the germline V gene. The CDR3 has 15 residues. CDR3 coding DNA: TGTGCCAGCAGTTCCCCACAGGGGCCCCAAGAGACCCAGTACTTC. Translating it yields CASSSPQGPQETQYF.

This clone occurred once. This sequence joins TRBV14 and TRBJ2-5; 7 nucleotides agree with TRBD2. This CDR3 comprises 13 residues. Trimming took 4 bases from V and 5 from J; bases not matched to a gene: 4. The germline gives CDR1 SGHDN, CDR2 FVKESK. The CDR3 coding sequence is TGTGCCAGCAGCCCTAGCGGCGCGGAGACCCAGTACTTC. This translates into CASSPSGAETQYF.

The gene calls are TRBV11-2 and TRBJ2-5; 9 bases map to TRBD2. V dropped 4 bases and J dropped 4; count of bases not matched to a gene: 19. The V gene's germline CDR1 is SGHAT and CDR2 FQNNGV. This CDR3 is built from 19 residues. CDR3 coding DNA: TGTGCCAGCAGCTCCACGTTTGGCGGGGGGGCGGTCAGTATAGAGACCCAGTACTTC. Its translation: CASSSTFGGGAVSIETQYF.

This clone was observed once. V usage is TRBV28 and J usage is TRBJ1-4; TRBD1 agrees at 9 bases. Germline V gene sequence: CDR1 MDHEN, CDR2 SYDVKM. The CDR3 runs 12 residues. After removal of 6 bases from V and 7 bases from J, the junction contained 0 bases not matched to a gene. The DNA for the CDR3 is TGTGCCAGCAGGACAGGGGGTGAAAAACTGTTTTTT. Translation gives CASRTGGEKLFF.